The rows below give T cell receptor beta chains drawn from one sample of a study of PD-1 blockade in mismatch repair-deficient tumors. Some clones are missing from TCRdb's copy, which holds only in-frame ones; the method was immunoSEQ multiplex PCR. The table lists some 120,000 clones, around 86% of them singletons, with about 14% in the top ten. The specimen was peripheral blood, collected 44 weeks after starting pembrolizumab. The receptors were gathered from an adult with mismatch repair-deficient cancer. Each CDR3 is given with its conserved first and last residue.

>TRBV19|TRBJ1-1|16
CASAQAVSFWNTEAFF
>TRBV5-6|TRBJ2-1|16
CASSFPSGSSYNEQFF
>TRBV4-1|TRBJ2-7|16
CASSQVSRDSSYEQYF
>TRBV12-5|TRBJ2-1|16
CASGLVSLAGVHEQFF
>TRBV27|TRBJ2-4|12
CASKTAKNIQYF
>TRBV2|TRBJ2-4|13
CASSETRRDIQYF
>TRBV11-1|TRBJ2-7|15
CASSLLSAKPYEQYF
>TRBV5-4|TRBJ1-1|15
CASSLGVRADTEAFF
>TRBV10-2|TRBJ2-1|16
CASSEERWTRQNEQFF
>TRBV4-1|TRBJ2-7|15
CASSGRNEGSYEQYF